Shown below are 11 T cell receptor beta chains from a single sample sequenced in a study of T cells in women clearing cervical HPV infection. TCRdb's table, derived via immunoSEQ multiplex PCR, lists solely in-frame clones and lacks some. Recorded here are under 45,000 clones; the top ten clones represent 1.4%. The sample consisted of blood buffy coat. The receptors derive from a woman aged 18 to 75 with a cervical HPV16 infection that either progressed to CIN3+ or cleared (not recorded which).

In the case of this clone: With the read ending 3 residues before the CDR3 end, the germline J gene is used to fill in that end. The rearrangement uses TRBV5-1 and TRBJ2-7, with D uncertain. Per the germline V gene, CDR1 is SGHRS and CDR2 is YFSETQ. The CDR3 loop spans 13 amino acids. The germline V and J ends were trimmed by 5 bases and 0 bases, with 9 bases remaining between them. The CDR3 protein is CASSTQTSYEQYF. The sequenced part of the CDR3 DNA is TGCGCCAGCAGTACACAGACCTCCTACGAG.

As concerns this clone: The read ends 3 residues before the CDR3 terminus; that terminus is restored from the germline J gene. This chain joins TRBV19 and TRBJ1-1, with unresolved D. Germline V gene lookup returns CDR1 LNHDA and CDR2 SQIVND (reference sequence). The CDR3 sequence is 12 residues long. Trimming left V 5 bases short and J 3 bases short, with 7 bases between. The CDR3 protein is CASSPRYTEAFF. The sequenced part of the CDR3 DNA is TGTGCCAGTAGTCCTCGGTACACTGAA.

Remarks on this clone: The read ends 3 residues shy of where the CDR3 ends; the end is completed using the germline J gene. The chain combines TRBV14 with TRBJ2-3, with 9 bases fitting TRBD2. From germline, CDR1 is SGHDN and CDR2 FVKESK. Unmatched junction bases numbered 1, after V lost 3 bases and J lost 0 bases. This CDR3 spans 15 amino acids. The CDR3 is CASSQRGGSTDTQYF. The CDR3 DNA, read in part, is TGTGCCAGCAGCCAGCGGGGGGGCAGCACAGATACG.

The part of the CDR3 DNA that was read is TGTGCCAGCAGTGAATACGGGGACAGTCCTTCTAACGAG. This sequence encodes CASSEYGDSPSNE. The whole CDR3 sequence is CASSEYGDSPSNEQYF. The chain couples TRBV6-1 to TRBJ2-7, with 7 nucleotides matching TRBD1. The read ends 3 residues before the CDR3 terminus; that terminus is restored from the germline J gene. Trimming at V came to 2 bases and at J to 5 bases, leaving 12 bases not matched to a gene. CDR3 length: 16 residues. Germline values: CDR1 MNHNS, CDR2 SASEGT.

Turning to this clone: The CDR3 end falls 3 residues outside the read, so it is completed with the germline J gene. The gene calls are TRBV2 and TRBJ1-6; the D gene is possibly TRBD1 (6 bases). This CDR3 is 15 amino acids long. From germline, CDR1 is SNHLY and CDR2 FYNNEI. The V and J ends lost 5 bases and 6 bases respectively, with 14 bases between them. CDR3 region: CASSPAQGLNSPLHF. The DNA read from the CDR3 is TGTGCCAGCAGTCCAGCCCAGGGGCTTAATTCACCC.

As to this clone: Read sequence stops 3 residues before the CDR3 end, and the germline J gene provides the missing end. The chain combines TRBV7-6 with TRBJ2-4; D is perhaps TRBD1 (5 bases). The CDR3 is 12 residues long. Germline CDR1 is SGHVS and CDR2 is FNYEAQ. The sequenced CDR3 bases are TGTGCCAGCAGCTTAGGCCAGGGCCTT. It specifies CASSLGQGL. The entire CDR3 protein is CASSLGQGLQYF.

The covered CDR3 bases are TGTGCCAGCAGGCGCGGAGGGGGCTACGAG. Translation: CASRRGGGYE. The whole CDR3 sequence is CASRRGGGYEQYF. The chain links TRBV7-3 to TRBJ2-7, with D perhaps given as TRBD1 or TRBD2 (6 bases each). The read terminates 3 residues before the CDR3 end, so the remaining end is supplied by the germline J gene. V was shortened by 6 bases and J by 3 bases, with 12 bases between the two germline ends. The germline CDR1 and CDR2 sequences are SGHTA and FQGTGA. This CDR3 region has 13 residues. Looking up the rest from reference TRBV7-3 and TRBJ2-7 gives the full variable domain: GAGVSQTPSNKVTEKGKYVELRCDPISGHTALYWYRQSLGQGPEFLIYFQGTGAADDSGLPNDRFFAVRPEGSVSTLKIQRTERGDSAVYLCASRRGGGYEQYFGPGTRLTVT.

A remark on this clone: The observed sequence ends 3 residues before the CDR3 terminus, with the missing tail filled in from the germline J gene. This chain uses TRBV18 with TRBJ1-2, with 10 nucleotides matching TRBD1. The CDR3 has 14 amino acids. Germline CDR1 and CDR2: KGHSH and LQKENI. The sequenced part of the CDR3 DNA is TGTGCCAGCTCACCCCGACAGGGGGCTTACGAC. This sequence encodes CASSPRQGAYD. The entire CDR3 protein is CASSPRQGAYDYTF.

About this clone itself: The CDR3 extends 3 residues past the end of the read, so its final part is completed from the germline J gene. The gene calls are TRBV7-2 and TRBJ2-1; D uncertain. The V and J ends lost 8 bases and 8 bases respectively, with 10 bases between them. The CDR3 consists of 11 residues. Germline CDR1 reads SGHTA; CDR2 reads FQGNSA. The CDR3 reads CASAVTDEQFF. The part of the CDR3 DNA that was read is TGTGCCAGCGCCGTAACAGATGAG.

Remarks on this clone: The read ends 3 residues early relative to the CDR3; the germline J gene fills the gap. This chain uses TRBV5-6 with TRBJ2-7, with D possibly TRBD1 on 5 matching bases. V was shortened by 2 bases and J by 2 bases, with 14 bases between the two germline ends. The CDR3 has 15 residues. In germline, CDR1 is SGHDT, CDR2 YYEEEE. The sequenced part of the CDR3 DNA is TGTGCCAGCAGCTTATTACCAGACAGAGCCTACGAG. Translation: CASSLLPDRAYE. The CDR3 reads in full as CASSLLPDRAYEQYF.

Of note for this clone: The CDR3 end falls 3 residues outside the read, so it is completed with the germline J gene. The rearrangement uses TRBV19 and TRBJ2-3; 7 bases align to TRBD2. J gave up 3 bases and V 5 bases, and 5 bases lay outside the gene matches. CDR1 and CDR2 (germline): LNHDA, SQIVND (reference sequence). This CDR3 has 14 amino acids. Incomplete CDR3 DNA: TGTGCCAGTAGTTCCGGACTAGGGACAGATACG. Translating it yields CASSSGLGTDT. The complete CDR3 protein is CASSSGLGTDTQYF.